The 7 T cell receptor beta chains below all came from one sample that was sequenced in a study of T-cell memory formation after mild COVID-19. TCRdb reprocessed the 5' RACE reads with MiXCR, giving one entry per CDR3 protein. In the table there are around 300,000 distinct CDR3 sequences, roughly 13% of which are singletons. The specimen was PBMCs or a T cell subset sorted from them (not recorded which). These receptors were collected from a man younger than 30 who had mild COVID-19 (a few samples of this study predate the infection). Cell type and time point are not known.

This clonotype was counted only a few times. The genes are TRBV7-8 and TRBJ1-1, with unresolved D. This CDR3 is built from 14 residues. The V end lost 1 base, the J end lost 11 bases, and 17 bases lay between the germline ends. The germline gives CDR1 SGHVS, CDR2 FQNEAQ. This chain's CDR3 is CASSLGKATPGAFF. CDR3 sequence (DNA): TGTGCCAGCAGCTTAGGAAAAGCGACCCCGGGGGCTTTCTTT. The full variable domain, with the rest looked up from reference TRBV7-8 and TRBJ1-1, is GAGVSQSPRYKVAKRGQDVALRCDPISGHVSLFWYQQALGQGPEFLTYFQNEAQLDKSGLPSDRFFAERPEGSVSTLKIQRTQQEDSAVYLCASSLGKATPGAFFGQGTRLTVV.

The genes are TRBV6-2 or TRBV6-3 and TRBJ2-1; 9 positions agree with TRBD2. The CDR3 covers 15 residues. Germline lookup yields CDR1 MNHEY and CDR2 SVGEGT. The V and J ends lost 4 bases and 2 bases, in that order; junction bases with no gene match: 3. CDR3 region: CASSFLAGPYNEQFF. Written as DNA, the CDR3 is TGTGCCAGCAGTTTTCTAGCGGGGCCCTACAATGAGCAGTTCTTC.

This chain links TRBV20-1 with TRBJ2-3; tentative D call: TRBD2 (6 bases). The CDR3 is made up of 17 amino acids. V was trimmed by 4 bases and J by 4 bases, leaving 24 bases between them. Germline lookup yields CDR1 DFQATT and CDR2 SNEGSKA (reference sequence). CDR3 DNA: TGCAGTGCTAAGATTACAACTAGCAGAGGTACGGCAGATACGCAGTATTTT. It is translated as CSAKITTSRGTADTQYF.

In its sample, this clonotype was seen many times. The chain employs TRBV5-1 and TRBJ2-3, with unresolved D. With 4 bases removed from V and 4 bases from J, the gap between germline ends came to 10 bases. The CDR3 spans 13 residues. Germline loops: CDR1 SGHRS, CDR2 YFSETQ. The CDR3 loop is CASSPGSPDTQYF. DNA of the CDR3: TGCGCCAGCAGCCCCGGGTCCCCAGATACGCAGTATTTT.

The V call is TRBV4-3, the J call TRBJ1-4; D is undetermined. Looked up from germline, CDR1 is LGHNA and CDR2 is YSLEER. Trimming left V 0 bases short and J 5 bases short, with 10 bases between. This CDR3 region has 15 residues. The CDR3 protein is CASSQDYAGNEKLFF. The DNA for the CDR3 is TGCGCCAGCAGCCAAGATTACGCGGGGAATGAAAAACTGTTTTTT.

The table lists this clonotype with a few counts. The rearrangement joins TRBV6-5 to TRBJ2-7, with D tentatively TRBD2 (5 bases). Trimming pared 5 bases from V and 3 bases from J, leaving 14 bases between. The length of the CDR3 is 14 residues. The V gene's germline CDR1 is MNHEY and CDR2 SVGAGI. CDR3 coding DNA: TGTGCCAGCAGTCACTTCGCCGGGGACTACGAGCAGTACTTC. It yields the protein CASSHFAGDYEQYF.

The chain recombines TRBV6-5 with TRBJ2-6; TRBD1 might be the D (5 bases). This CDR3 region has 14 residues. Looked up from germline, CDR1 is MNHEY and CDR2 is SVGAGI. V gave up 6 bases and J gave up 10 bases, with 16 bases separating them. CDR3 bases: TGTGCCAGCAGCCTCACACACCCAGGGAACGTCCTGACTTTC. It translates to CASSLTHPGNVLTF.